This entry describes one T cell receptor beta chain. It lacks a known antigen. No base quality values were provided; no much bigger clone lies one nucleotide off. This record belongs to a study of blood T cells in healthy people across ages (dated by TCRdb to between 2015 and 2017). For context, the study as a whole: Template switching captured roughly one uniquely barcoded TCR beta cDNA molecule per two T cells in model experiments. Using deep sequencing normalized with unique cDNA molecular identifiers, the study measured how TCR beta repertoire diversity changes with age. Donors were grouped into four age groups: young (average 16 years), middle-aged (39), aged (around 60) and long-lived (82). To avoid experimental bias, donors of different ages were spread randomly across the sequencing lanes. Using the same blood draw, the study looked at two additional independent replicas of 1 million unique cDNA reads for two donors, one aged 18 to 29 and the other aged 80 or older.

The donors were some 39 Caucasian individuals from Russia, aged about 6 to 100 years, who were systemically healthy. Roughly 10 milliliters of peripheral blood were collected from each donor into EDTA-treated Vacutainer tubes. Ficoll-Paque density-gradient centrifugation was used to isolate PBMCs, with at least 6 million per sample. Trizol reagent was used to extract total RNA from the PBMCs, yielding at least 5.5 micrograms per sample. For every donor, an aliquot of PBMCs went through flow cytometry to measure the percentages of naive CD45RAhigh/CD27high T cells. What the study reported, not specific to this receptor: Observed TCR beta diversity per million T cells fell roughly linearly with age, and a significant reduction was already apparent by age roughly 40. Estimates of total diversity based on one million sequenced T cells were regarded as lower bounds and as underestimates. Conclusive comparison of naive and antigen-experienced compartments was prevented by the profiling of bulk unsorted PBMCs. A strong correlation was found between observed TCR beta diversity and the percentage of naive T cells measured by flow cytometry. Because the CMV infection status of the donors was unknown, age-related changes in expanded clonotypes may potentially have been confounded. Compared with the aged group, more naive CD4+ T cells, fewer expanded clones and increased TCR diversity were shown by the long-lived group, suggesting age selection.

Receptor amplification or capture employed 5' RACE. The sequencer was an Illumina HiSeq 2500. A second PCR of roughly 7 to 11 cycles was performed with a sample-barcoded 5' primer and a J-beta primer mix. A template-switch 5' adaptor carrying 12 random nucleotides introduced a unique molecular identifier onto each TCR beta cDNA molecule. Each sample yielded at least 3 million CDR3-containing paired-end reads. All of the RNA was converted into first-strand cDNA using the Mint cDNA synthesis kit, with a TRBC-specific oligonucleotide serving as the primer. Following uracil-DNA glycosylase treatment, a first 18-cycle PCR with universal primers M1SS and BC2_uni_R was performed on all cDNA. The authors' pipeline ran thus. For normalization, 1 million high-quality reads, each with a distinct molecular identifier, were randomly selected from each sample. Reads sharing molecular identifiers were discarded rather than binned into consensus sequences. MiTCR, with a Q25 quality threshold and the strictest error-elimination algorithm, was used for CDR3 identification, clonotype clustering and error correction. A nonparametric unseen species model with Euler transformation was used to estimate lower-bound total TCR beta diversity. In TCRdb, the public reads were trimmed at Q25 with fastp and aligned with MiXCR, with productive beta chains retained. Under each unique CDR3 protein, matching rows form one entry showing the most common genes and DNA. The V and J calls were not made by the authors but by TCRdb's processing. The sample table lists roughly 1.5 million distinct CDR3 sequences, under 55% of them with a count of one. Approximately 4.1% of the sample comes from the top ten.

The source is a woman aged 18-29 years in good health. What was sequenced was blood.

CDR3 reads: CASSLAVASGPRWNMQYF. The nucleotides are TGTGCCAGCAGCTTAGCGGTTGCTAGCGGTCCCCGTTGGAATATGCAGTATTTT. The chain employs TRBV11-2 and TRBJ2-3, and 7 junction bases match TRBD2. CDR1 and CDR2 were assigned from the germline V gene as SGHAT and FQNNGV. From the cysteine through the phenylalanine, the CDR3 covers 18 amino acids. The CDR3 DNA has 54 bases and is translated from base 1. The V end gives up 1 base and the J end 11 bases, leaving 21 bases in the junction not matched to a gene.